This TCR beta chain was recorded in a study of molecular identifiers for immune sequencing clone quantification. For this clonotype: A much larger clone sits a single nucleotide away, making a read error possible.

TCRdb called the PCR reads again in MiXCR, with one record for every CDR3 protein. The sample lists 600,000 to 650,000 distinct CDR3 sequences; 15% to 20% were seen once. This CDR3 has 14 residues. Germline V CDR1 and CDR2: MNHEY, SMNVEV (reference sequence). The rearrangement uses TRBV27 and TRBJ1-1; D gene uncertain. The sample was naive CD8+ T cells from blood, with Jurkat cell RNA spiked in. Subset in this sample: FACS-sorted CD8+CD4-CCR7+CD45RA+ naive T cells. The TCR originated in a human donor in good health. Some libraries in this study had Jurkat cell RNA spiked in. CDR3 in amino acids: CVSSLSLRATEAFF. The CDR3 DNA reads TGTGTCAGCAGTTTATCTCTGAGGGCTACTGAAGCTTTCTTT.